The rows below give T cell receptor beta chains drawn from one sample of a study of blood T cell repertoires in COVID-19. Repertoires were generated with immunoSEQ multiplex PCR, while TCRdb's copy carries only in-frame clones and drops some. In the table there are 190,000 or so clones, approximately 87% of which are singletons. What was sequenced was peripheral blood. All receptors come from a man aged 35-49 years with active or convalescent COVID-19. Both conserved end residues are part of each CDR3. Fields, in order: D gene, V gene, clone size, J gene, CDR3 DNA, CDR3 protein. A D gene is named only where the DNA matches it firmly. Size is omitted from some rows. Given values are once, few, many or a class for expanded clones.

D: NA; V: TRBV5-1; size: NA; J: TRBJ2-7; DNA: TGCGCCAGCAGCTTGGGAGGGGGCTCCTACGAGCAGTACTTC; CDR3: CASSLGGGSYEQYF
D: NA; V: TRBV7-9; size: many; J: TRBJ2-7; DNA: TGTGCCAGCAGCTTAACCCCCCAGGGCGAGCAGTACTTC; CDR3: CASSLTPQGEQYF
D: NA; V: TRBV6-6; size: NA; J: TRBJ1-4; DNA: TGTGCCAGCAGTTACTCAAGAGGCGCGACTAATGAAAAACTGTTTTTT; CDR3: CASSYSRGATNEKLFF
D: NA; V: TRBV7-8; size: NA; J: TRBJ2-1; DNA: TGTGCCAGCAGCATTATAGAGGGAGTTGGCAATGAGCAGTTCTTC; CDR3: CASSIIEGVGNEQFF
D: NA; V: TRBV7-9; size: NA; J: TRBJ2-4; DNA: TGTGCCAGCAGCTTAGTGGGAGATCTTTACTTC; CDR3: CASSLVGDLYF
D: NA; V: TRBV2; size: NA; J: TRBJ2-3; DNA: TGTGCCAGCACTGAGACTAGCACAGATACGCAGTATTTT; CDR3: CASTETSTDTQYF
D: NA; V: TRBV6-2/TRBV6-3; size: NA; J: TRBJ2-7; DNA: TGTGCCAGCAGTTGGACAGTGGCTCCCTACGAGCAGTACTTC; CDR3: CASSWTVAPYEQYF
D: TRBD1; V: TRBV6-5; size: NA; J: TRBJ1-2; DNA: TGTGCCAGCAGCCCGACAGGGCAAGAGGGCTACACCTTC; CDR3: CASSPTGQEGYTF
D: TRBD1; V: TRBV6-2/TRBV6-3; size: NA; J: TRBJ2-3; DNA: TGTGCCAGCAGTTACCCGAGGATGGGAAGGTCAGGGGGCAAGACAGATACGCAGTATTTT; CDR3: CASSYPRMGRSGGKTDTQYF
D: NA; V: TRBV7-2; size: NA; J: TRBJ2-3; DNA: TGTGCCAGCAGCTTAAATGACGGGGACACAGATACGCAGTATTTT; CDR3: CASSLNDGDTDTQYF
D: TRBD1; V: TRBV6-5; size: once; J: TRBJ2-7; DNA: TGTGCCAGCAGGACAGGGGGCCCCAACATCTACGAGCAGTACTTC; CDR3: CASRTGGPNIYEQYF
D: NA; V: TRBV5-1; size: few; J: TRBJ2-1; DNA: TGCGCCAGCAGCTTCGGAGGGGCGAACTCCTACAATGAGCAGTTCTTC; CDR3: CASSFGGANSYNEQFF
D: NA; V: TRBV6-2/TRBV6-3; size: once; J: TRBJ2-1; DNA: TGTGCCAGCAGCCCCACCTACAATGAGCAGTTCTTC; CDR3: CASSPTYNEQFF
D: NA; V: TRBV14; size: NA; J: TRBJ1-2; DNA: TGTGCCAGCAGCCAAGTTGGGTCAGGTGGCTACACCTTC; CDR3: CASSQVGSGGYTF
D: NA; V: TRBV6-1; size: NA; J: TRBJ1-5; DNA: TGTGCCAGCAGTGAAGCGGGGGGGCTTGCTCAGCCCCAGCATTTT; CDR3: CASSEAGGLAQPQHF
D: NA; V: TRBV6-6; size: NA; J: TRBJ1-5; DNA: TGTGCCAGCAGCAACGGGGGGATAGCGAGCAATCAGCCCCAGCATTTT; CDR3: CASSNGGIASNQPQHF